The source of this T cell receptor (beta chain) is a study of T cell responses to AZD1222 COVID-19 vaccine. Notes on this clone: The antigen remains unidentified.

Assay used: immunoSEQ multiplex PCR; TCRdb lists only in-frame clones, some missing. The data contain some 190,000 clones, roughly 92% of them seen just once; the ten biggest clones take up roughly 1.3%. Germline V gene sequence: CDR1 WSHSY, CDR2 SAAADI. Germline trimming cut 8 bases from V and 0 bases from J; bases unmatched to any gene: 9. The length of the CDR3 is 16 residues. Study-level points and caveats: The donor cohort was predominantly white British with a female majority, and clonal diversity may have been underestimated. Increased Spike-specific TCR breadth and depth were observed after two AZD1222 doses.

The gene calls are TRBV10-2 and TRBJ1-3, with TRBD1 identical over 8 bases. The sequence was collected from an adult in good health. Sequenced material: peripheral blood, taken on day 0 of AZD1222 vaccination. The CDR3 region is CASALSDRDSGNTIYF. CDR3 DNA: TGCGCCAGCGCCCTCTCGGACAGGGACTCTGGAAACACCATATATTTT.